Below are 2 T cell receptor beta chains sequenced from a single sample in a study of CD8 T cells in Susac syndrome. A quantity of about 0.45 to 1 ug RNA underwent reverse transcription using random hexamers. MiXCR, applied by TCRdb to the immunoSEQ multiplex PCR reads, yields one record per CDR3 protein. The sample yields 150,000 to 200,000 distinct CDR3 sequences, around 94% seen once. Sequenced input: CD4+ T cells from PBMCs. The receptors shown here come from a human donor in good health.

The chain joins TRBV5-1 to TRBJ1-2, with 8 bases identical to TRBD1. This CDR3 has 14 residues. V lost 4 bases to trimming and J lost 8 bases; unmatched junction nucleotides: 10. The germline V gene encodes CDR1 SGHRS and CDR2 YFSETQ. In DNA, the CDR3 is TGCGCCAGCAGCCTTCTCCCACAGGGGGAGGGCTACACCTTC. It translates to CASSLLPQGEGYTF.

The chain has TRBV30 and TRBJ1-2; the match to TRBD1 covers 7 bases. This CDR3 spans 11 amino acids. V was clipped by 5 bases and J by 14 bases; unmatched bases: 11. Germline V gene data show CDR1 as GTSNPN and CDR2 as SVGIG (reference sequence). CDR3 in amino acids: CAWDYRGSGTF. For the CDR3, the DNA is TGTGCCTGGGATTACAGGGGAAGCGGGACCTTC.